Sequencing of this TCR beta chain was carried out in a study of CD4 T cells in relation to SARS-CoV-2 and coronaviruses. Study summary: No peptide or an HIV-1 Nef peptide pool served as negative control. Overall study findings and caveats: Compared with monoreactive clones, crossreactive clones showed significantly weaker SARS-CoV-2 expansion.

TCRdb keeps only in-frame clones here, not all; method: immunoSEQ multiplex PCR. The sample holds 25,000 to 30,000 clones, 60% to 80% seen once. Unexposed donor CD4+ T cells date from 2011-2018, before the COVID-19 pandemic. After about 10 days of culture, CD4+ T cells were isolated. CDR3 length: 12 amino acids. In germline, CDR1 is ENHRY, CDR2 SYGVKD. V was cut by 11 bases and J by 8 bases, with 18 bases left in between. Points on this clone: Antigen unknown.

The sequence came from a human donor in good health. This chain connects TRBV10-3 to TRBJ1-2; D gene uncertain. Sequenced: CD4+ T cells from PBMCs, cultured in vitro. CDR3 DNA sequence: TGTGCCTCTTTAAACCTGGCAGACGGCTACACCTTC. This encodes CASLNLADGYTF.